A selection of T cell receptor beta chains follows, all from one sample in a study of blood T cell repertoires in COVID-19. The repertoire was sequenced with immunoSEQ multiplex PCR; TCRdb's copy has only in-frame clones and lacks some. The sample yields approximately 100,000 clones, roughly 71% seen once. The sequenced material came from peripheral blood. Receptors were obtained from a man aged 80 or over with acute or convalescent COVID-19. Each CDR3 is given with its conserved first and last residue. A D gene is named only where the DNA matches it firmly. Size is omitted from some rows. Given values are once, few, many or a class for expanded clones.

clone_size	v_call	j_call	d_call	cdr3_nt	cdr3_aa
few	TRBV7-3	TRBJ2-1	TRBD2	TGTGCCAGCAGCCGACTAGCGGGAGTGTCCTACAATGAGCAGTTCTTC	CASSRLAGVSYNEQFF
-	TRBV18	TRBJ1-4	-	TGTGCCAGCTCACCACCAGGGGGTGGTGAAAAACTGTTTTTT	CASSPPGGGEKLFF
few	TRBV29-1	TRBJ2-1	-	TGCAGCGTTGTAAAGGGAGTTGAGCAGTTCTTC	CSVVKGVEQFF
-	TRBV6-4	TRBJ2-2	-	TGTGCCAGCAGTGTCGTGCCGGGGGACACCGGGGAGCTGTTTTTT	CASSVVPGDTGELFF
few	TRBV6-5	TRBJ2-7	TRBD1	TGTGCCAGCAGTTTCGGGACAGGGGGCGCCGACTACGAGCAGTACTTC	CASSFGTGGADYEQYF
few	TRBV18	TRBJ2-5	-	TGTGCCAGCTCACCTCGGGGTGGGTCCCAAGAGACCCAGTACTTC	CASSPRGGSQETQYF
few	TRBV19	TRBJ2-3	TRBD1	TGTGCCAGTTCCCCTCGGACAGGGGGAAGAGGAGATACGCAGTATTTT	CASSPRTGGRGDTQYF
-	TRBV9	TRBJ2-7	TRBD1	TGTGCCAGCAGCGTAGCTGGGGACAGGACCTACGAGCAGTACTTC	CASSVAGDRTYEQYF
-	TRBV20-1	TRBJ1-1	-	TGCAGTGCTACGACTGGCACTGAAGCTTTCTTT	CSATTGTEAFF
-	TRBV7-9	TRBJ1-1	-	TGTGCCAGCAGCTTACAGGGGCTGAACACTGAAGCTTTCTTT	CASSLQGLNTEAFF
-	TRBV10-2	TRBJ2-3	-	TGCGCCAGCATGAGTAGCACAGATACGCAGTATTTT	CASMSSTDTQYF
-	TRBV7-9	TRBJ2-3	-	TGTGCCAGCAGGATCGGACAGATGACAGATACGCAGTATTTT	CASRIGQMTDTQYF
-	TRBV7-3	TRBJ2-1	TRBD2	TGTGCCAGCAGCACAGCGGGAGGCCACTCCTACAATGAGCAGTTCTTC	CASSTAGGHSYNEQFF
-	TRBV5-8	TRBJ2-1	TRBD2	TGTGCCAGCAGCTTGGGTCTAGCGGGAAGCAATGAGCAGTTCTTC	CASSLGLAGSNEQFF
-	TRBV6-2/TRBV6-3	TRBJ2-7	-	TGTGCCAGCAGTACCGACCAGGCTCACTCCTACGAGCAGTACTTC	CASSTDQAHSYEQYF
-	TRBV6-5	TRBJ2-7	TRBD1	TGTGCCAGCAGAAAGACAGGGCAATTCTCCTACGAGCAGTACTTC	CASRKTGQFSYEQYF
few	TRBV24-1	TRBJ2-1	-	TGTGCCACCAGTGATTCCCGGGGCTCCTACAATGAGCAGTTCTTC	CATSDSRGSYNEQFF
-	TRBV18	TRBJ2-1	-	TGTGCCAGCTCCCCGACTAGAAGTGATGAGCAGTTCTTC	CASSPTRSDEQFF
-	TRBV24-1	TRBJ1-1	TRBD1	TGTGCCACCAGTGATTCCGGACAGGGGAGGACTGAAGCTTTCTTT	CATSDSGQGRTEAFF
-	TRBV10-3	TRBJ2-7	TRBD2	TGTGCCATCAGTGATGGCGGGAGGATCGGCGAGCAGTACTTC	CAISDGGRIGEQYF
-	TRBV5-4	TRBJ1-4	-	TGTGCCAGCAGCTTTAACAGTAATGAAAAACTGTTTTTT	CASSFNSNEKLFF
-	TRBV29-1	TRBJ1-1	TRBD1	TGCAGCGTATTGACAGGGCGGACTGAAGCTTTCTTT	CSVLTGRTEAFF
-	TRBV7-3	TRBJ2-4	TRBD2	TGTGCCAGCAGCCCGGGGACGGGAGGCAACATTCAGTACTTC	CASSPGTGGNIQYF
-	TRBV12-3/TRBV12-4	TRBJ1-5	-	TGTGCCAGCAGTTTTCGACAGCAACAGCCCCAGCATTTT	CASSFRQQQPQHF
-	TRBV20-1	TRBJ2-1	-	TGCAGTGCTAGTGATCGGGACACCGGGCTGGCTTTTGAGCAGTTCTTC	CSASDRDTGLAFEQFF
-	TRBV6-5	TRBJ2-7	TRBD2	TGTGCCAGCAGCGGGACTAGCGGGAGAACCTACGAGCAGTACTTC	CASSGTSGRTYEQYF
-	TRBV29-1	TRBJ1-1	-	TGCAGCGTTCAAGGGAACGGCGGCACTGAAGCTTTCTTT	CSVQGNGGTEAFF
-	TRBV7-2	TRBJ2-4	-	TGTGCCAGCAGCCGTTCCTCTAGAAACATTCAGTACTTC	CASSRSSRNIQYF
-	TRBV7-2	TRBJ1-1	TRBD1	TGTGCCAGCAGTTTTAGACAGGGTGGGACTGAAGCTTTCTTT	CASSFRQGGTEAFF
-	TRBV6-5	TRBJ2-5	TRBD1	TGTGCCAGCAGTCAGACAGGGGGTGGCGAGACCCAGTACTTC	CASSQTGGGETQYF
-	TRBV24-1	TRBJ2-3	TRBD2	TGTGCCACCAGTCCTCTAGCGGGAGGTGGGGCCACAGATACGCAGTATTTT	CATSPLAGGGATDTQYF
-	TRBV27	TRBJ2-2	-	TGTGCCAGCAGTTTCCCGACCGGGGAGCTGTTTTTT	CASSFPTGELFF
-	TRBV2	TRBJ2-7	-	TGTGCCAGCACCTTGGCAGGGTACGAGCAGTACTTC	CASTLAGYEQYF
-	TRBV28	TRBJ1-2	-	TGTGCCAGCAGGCAGGGGAGCTATGGCTACACCTTC	CASRQGSYGYTF
few	TRBV7-2	TRBJ1-1	TRBD1	TGTGCCAGCAGCTTAGGACAGGGTCTGAACACTGAAGCTTTCTTT	CASSLGQGLNTEAFF
-	TRBV19	TRBJ2-6	-	TGTGCCAGTAGTATGCGAACCCCTGGGGCCAACGTCCTGACTTTC	CASSMRTPGANVLTF
-	TRBV30	TRBJ1-6	TRBD1	TGTGCCTGGAGTTTCGGGACAGGCAATAATTCACCCCTCCACTTT	CAWSFGTGNNSPLHF